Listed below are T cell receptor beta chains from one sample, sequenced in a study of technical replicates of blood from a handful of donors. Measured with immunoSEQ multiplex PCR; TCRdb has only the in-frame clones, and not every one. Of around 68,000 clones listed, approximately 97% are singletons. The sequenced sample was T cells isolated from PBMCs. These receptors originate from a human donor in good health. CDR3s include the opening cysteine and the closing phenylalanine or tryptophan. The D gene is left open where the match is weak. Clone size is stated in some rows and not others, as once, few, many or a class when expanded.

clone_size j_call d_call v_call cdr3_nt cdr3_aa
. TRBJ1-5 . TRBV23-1 TGCGCCAGCAGTCAATCAGGGAGGAGGGTCATTGGAGTTGGTGTTCAGCCCCAGCATTTT CASSQSGRRVIGVGVQPQHF
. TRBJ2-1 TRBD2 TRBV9 TGTGCCAGCAGTTTTACTAGCGGTAATGAGCAGTTCTTC CASSFTSGNEQFF
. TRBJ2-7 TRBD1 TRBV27 TGTGCCAGCAACTTAAACAGGGGTAACTACGAGCAGTACTTC CASNLNRGNYEQYF
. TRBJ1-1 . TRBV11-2 TGTGCCAGCAGCCTAGGGTCTGGGAGAGGTACTGAAGCTTTCTTT CASSLGSGRGTEAFF
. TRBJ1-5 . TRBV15 TGTGCCACCAGCAGAGCGGCAGGGAGGCAGCCCCAGCATTTT CATSRAAGRQPQHF
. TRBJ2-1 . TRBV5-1 TGCGCCAGCAGCATCACCCTACAGGGTGAGCAGTTCTTC CASSITLQGEQFF
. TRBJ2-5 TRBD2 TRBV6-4 TGTGCCAGCCTTGGTCCTAGCGGGAGAGGAGAGACCCAGTACTTC CASLGPSGRGETQYF
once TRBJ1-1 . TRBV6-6 TGTGCCAGCGGTCCACAGGCCTACACTGAAGCTTTCTTT CASGPQAYTEAFF
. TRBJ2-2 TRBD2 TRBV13 TGTGCCAGCAGCTCAACCCCAGCGGGAGGGACCGGGGAGCTGTTTTTT CASSSTPAGGTGELFF
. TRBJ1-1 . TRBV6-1 TGTGCCAGCTCTTGGACAGCCGACACTGAAGCTTTCTTT CASSWTADTEAFF
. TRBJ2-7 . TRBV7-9 TGTGCCAGCAGCTTAGTGGAGACTCCCTACGAGCAGTACTTC CASSLVETPYEQYF
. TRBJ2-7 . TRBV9 TGTGCCAGCAGCGGGGGGACATCCTACGAGCAGTACTTC CASSGGTSYEQYF
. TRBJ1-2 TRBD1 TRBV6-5 TGTGCCAGCAGAAAGGACAGGGAGGGCTACACCTTC CASRKDREGYTF
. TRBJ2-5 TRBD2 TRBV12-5 TGTGCTAGTGGTGCAGCGGGAGACGAGACCCAGTACTTC CASGAAGDETQYF
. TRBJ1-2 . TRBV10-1 TGCGCCAGCAGTGACCAATCCTATGGCTACACCTTC CASSDQSYGYTF
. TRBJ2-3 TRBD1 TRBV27 TGTGCCAGCAGCTACCTCCCGGGACAGGACAACACAGATACGCAGTATTTT CASSYLPGQDNTDTQYF
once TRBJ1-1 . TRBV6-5 TGTGCCAGCAGCCCCCAGGGCATGAACACTGAAGCTTTCTTT CASSPQGMNTEAFF
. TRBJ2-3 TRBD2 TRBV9 TGTGCCAGCAGCGACAATCCGGGACTAGCGGACACAGATACGCAGTATTTT CASSDNPGLADTDTQYF
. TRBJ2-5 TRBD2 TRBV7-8 TGTGCCAGCAGCCCAACCTGGACTAGCGGGAACAAACTTCAAGAGACCCAGTACTTC CASSPTWTSGNKLQETQYF
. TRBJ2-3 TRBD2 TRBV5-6 TGTGCCAGCAGCTTCTCTAGCGGGAGGCCGCAGGCGCAGTATTTT CASSFSSGRPQAQYF
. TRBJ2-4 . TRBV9 TGTGCCAGCAGCGACTCTCTAGCCAAAAACATTCAGTACTTC CASSDSLAKNIQYF
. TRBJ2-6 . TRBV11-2 TGTGCCAGCAGCTACTTCAGAGGGAAAGGGGCCAACGTCCTGACTTTC CASSYFRGKGANVLTF
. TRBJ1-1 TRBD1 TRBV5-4 TGTGCCAGCAGCTTCCACAGGGGGCCAGGGACTGAAGCTTTCTTT CASSFHRGPGTEAFF
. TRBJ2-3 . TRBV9 TGTGCCAGCAGCGTAGGAAGCGGAGACACAGATACGCAGTATTTT CASSVGSGDTDTQYF
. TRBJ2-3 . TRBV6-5 TGTGCCAGCAGGACGGGTGCTACGCAGTATTTT CASRTGATQYF
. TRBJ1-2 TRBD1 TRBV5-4 TGTGCCAGCAGCTTGGGGGACAGGGGGGGTGGCTACACCTTC CASSLGDRGGGYTF
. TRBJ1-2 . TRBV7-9 TGTGCCAGCAGCCCGACTACAGGGACGTCGGGTGGCTACACCTTC CASSPTTGTSGGYTF
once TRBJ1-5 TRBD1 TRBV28 TGTGCCAGCCGACAGGGGATCCATCAGCCCCAGCATTTT CASRQGIHQPQHF
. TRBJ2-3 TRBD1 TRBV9 TGTGCCAGCAGCGTGAATCCCGGGACAGGGGGCAATGTGATGAAAGATACGCAGTATTTT CASSVNPGTGGNVMKDTQYF
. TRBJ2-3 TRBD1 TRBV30 TGTGCCTGGAGATCAACAGGGGAAAGCACAGATACGCAGTATTTT CAWRSTGESTDTQYF
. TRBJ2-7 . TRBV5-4 TGTGCCAGCAGCTCCCCTGGGAGGAGGGACCACGAGCAGTACTTC CASSSPGRRDHEQYF
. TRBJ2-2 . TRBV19 TGTGCCAGTAGTATAGACCGACTGGAGAACACCGGGGAGCTGTTTTTT CASSIDRLENTGELFF
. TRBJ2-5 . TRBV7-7 TGTGCTAGCAGCTTCAGAAGGGGCGAGACCCAGTACTTC CASSFRRGETQYF
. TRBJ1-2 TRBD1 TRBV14 TGTGCCAGCAGCCAAGATCCTCTGGTCCGGACAGGGACCTATGGCTACACCTTC CASSQDPLVRTGTYGYTF
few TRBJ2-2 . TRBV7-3 TGTGCCAGCAGCTCGGGACAGAACACCGGGGAGCTGTTTTTT CASSSGQNTGELFF
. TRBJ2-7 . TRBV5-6 TGTGCCAGCAGCTTGGCCATGGCAGGGTGGGGATCCTACGAGCAGTACTTC CASSLAMAGWGSYEQYF
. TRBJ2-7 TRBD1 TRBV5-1 TGCGCCAGCAGCTCGACAGGGGGCAACGAGCAGTACTTC CASSSTGGNEQYF
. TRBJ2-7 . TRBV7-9 TGTGCCAGCAGCCCCTTGGCGGGTTCCGAGCAGTACTTC CASSPLAGSEQYF
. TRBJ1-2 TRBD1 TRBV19 TGTGCCAGTAGTTTTACTCAGGGGGACGTCCATGGCTACACCTTC CASSFTQGDVHGYTF
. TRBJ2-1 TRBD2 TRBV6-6 TGTGCCAGCAGTGTAGCGGGAGGCCACAATGAGCAGTTCTTC CASSVAGGHNEQFF
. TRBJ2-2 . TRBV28 TGTGCCAGCAGCCGCCCGACAAGTAACGGGGAGCTGTTTTTT CASSRPTSNGELFF
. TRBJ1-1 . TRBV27 TGTGCCAGCAGTTTAAGATTCGACGGAGGCACTGAAGCTTTCTTT CASSLRFDGGTEAFF
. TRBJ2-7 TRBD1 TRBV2 TGTGCCAGCAGGTCGGCCTGGACAGGGGGAACACTCGAGAGGGACGAGCAGTACTTC CASRSAWTGGTLERDEQYF
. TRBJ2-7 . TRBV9 TGTGCCAGCAGCGTAGTAGACGGGAGTTTTCACGAGCAGTACTTC CASSVVDGSFHEQYF